This TCR beta chain was sequenced during a study of cytomegalovirus exposure and HLA in healthy donors. General study findings and limits: Donors were assumed by presence/absence analyses to have roughly uniform sequencing depth. Most subjects had HLA-A and HLA-B alleles reportedly predicted accurately by TCR beta sequences.

Primers: 60 Vbeta forward and 13 Jbeta reverse. Assay: immunoSEQ multiplex PCR; the TCRdb copy retains only in-frame clones and omits some. The table lists about 110,000 clones, about 86% of them singletons. Regarding this clone: Its matching antigen is unknown.

This cohort consisted of healthy bone marrow donors. The receptor was derived from a woman aged 25 to 45 in good health and CMV-seronegative. The material sequenced was PBMCs.

The chain's CDR3 is CASSWAGGVGQYF. The CDR3 coding sequence is TGTGCCAGCAGCTGGGCGGGAGGCGTCGGGCAGTACTTC. The chain recombines TRBV7-2 with TRBJ2-7; 8 nucleotides match TRBD2. Germline CDR1 reads SGHTA; CDR2 reads FQGNSA. The CDR3 is 13 residues long. V lost 4 bases and J lost 9; bases outside the gene matches: 8.